What follows are 5 T cell receptor beta chains derived from one specimen sequenced in a study of tissue T cells after allogeneic stem cell transplantation. The data were produced by immunoSEQ multiplex PCR, yet TCRdb's version contains in-frame clones alone and is incomplete. The data hold about 10,000 clones, with approximately 45% observed a single time. Time point: mouse harvest day 7 after allogeneic transplant. Tail vein injection delivered 10^7 T-cell-depleted bone marrow cells and 10^6 splenic CD5+ T cells. Sequencing used gut tissue. Receptors originate from a female BALB/c mouse given C57BL/6 T cells with graft-versus-host disease after an allogeneic hematopoietic cell transplant.

Within the sample, this clone is medium-sized. Gene names refer to mouse genes. The read gets to within 1 residue of the CDR3 end, and the germline J gene fills in the rest. The rearrangement uses TRBV23 and TRBJ2-1; TRBD2 is taken as the D call from the table, unchecked against the DNA. CDR3 length equals 15 residues. The germline CDR1 and CDR2 sequences are KGHTA and FQNQQP. The CDR3 protein is CSSSQGGANYAEQFF. Partial CDR3 DNA: TGCTCCAGCAGTCAGGGGGGGGCTAACTATGCTGAGCAGTTC.

Comments on this clone: The gene names here belong to mouse. The read terminates 1 residue before the CDR3 end, so the remaining end is supplied by the germline J gene. V usage is TRBV13-2 and J usage is TRBJ1-2, with 7 bases matching TRBD1. V lost 1 base to trimming and J lost 2 bases; unmatched junction nucleotides: 5. The CDR3 has 15 amino acids. The germline V gene has CDR1 NNHNN and CDR2 SYGAGS (reference sequence). CDR3 DNA, as far as it was read: TGTGCCAGCGGTGATCCGGGACAGCCCAACTCCGACTACACC. Translation gives CASGDPGQPNSDYT. The whole CDR3 region reads CASGDPGQPNSDYTF.

Of note for this clone: Genes and germline are mouse. Coverage ceases 1 residue before the CDR3 finishes, and the germline J gene fills in the end. The J gene is TRBJ2-7, the V gene TRBV13-3; 12 bases match TRBD2. The CDR3 has 14 residues. The V gene end was trimmed by 5 bases and the J gene end by 4 bases; junction bases not matched to a gene: 4. CDR1 and CDR2 (germline): NNHDY, SYVADS. This chain's CDR3 is CASRDWGGAYEQYF. CDR3 bases read: TGTGCCAGCAGAGACTGGGGGGGCGCGTATGAACAGTAC.

This clone occurred a few times. Gene names are mouse gene names. The observed sequence ends 1 residue before the CDR3 terminus, with the missing tail filled in from the germline J gene. This same CDR3 is encoded by further DNA sequences in the sample. J is TRBJ2-5 and V is TRBV13-2; a possible D gene is TRBD1 (6 bases). V was trimmed by 2 bases and J by 0 bases, leaving 7 bases between them. In germline, CDR1 is NNHNN, CDR2 SYGAGS (reference sequence). The CDR3 spans 14 residues. This CDR3 reads CASGDRGNQDTQYF. CDR3 bases read: TGTGCCAGCGGTGACAGGGGAAACCAAGACACCCAGTAC.

In the case of this clone: Gene names and germline match the mouse. The CDR3 is cut off 1 residue early in the read; its end comes from the germline J gene. Within the sample, other DNA sequences also encode this same CDR3. The chain recombines TRBV12-1 with TRBJ2-2; 11 bases are a match to TRBD2. Losses at the gene ends were 2 bases for V and 2 bases for J; bases not matched to a gene: 3. Germline V gene data show CDR1 as SGHSN and CDR2 as HYEKVE. The CDR3 runs 16 residues. CDR3 DNA, as far as it was read: TGTGCCAGCTCTCCCCGACTGGGGGGGAACACCGGGCAGCTCTAC. It codes for CASSPRLGGNTGQLY. The whole CDR3 region reads CASSPRLGGNTGQLYF.